This passage covers 16 T cell receptor beta chains from one sample sequenced in a study of T cell repertoires in cytomegalovirus infection. No cognate antigen is known for these TCRs. TCRdb re-called the reads through MiXCR, storing one row per CDR3 protein. The sample includes about 310,000 distinct CDR3 sequences, approximately 25% of them seen just once. Sequencing was performed on cultured PBMCs, taken from culture after CMV antigen stimulation. The source is a human donor in good health (CMV status not recorded). Some clones in this sample may be carry-over from other donors' samples.

The V gene is TRBV27, the J gene TRBJ2-7, with 7 bases identical to TRBD1. V shed 5 bases, J shed 7 bases, and the junction held 14 bases outside the gene matches. Per germline, CDR1 MNHEY and CDR2 SMNVEV (reference sequence). The CDR3 consists of 15 residues. The CDR3 nucleotides read TGTGCCAGCAGTCCATCCCGGGACAGTTTCCAGGAGCAGTACTTC. Its protein is CASSPSRDSFQEQYF.

The chain is built from TRBV25-1 and TRBJ2-3, with a weak D call TRBD2 (5 bases). In germline, CDR1 is MGHDK, CDR2 SYGVNS. The CDR3 is made up of 13 amino acids. Trimming pared 3 bases from V and 8 bases from J, leaving 12 bases between. The CDR3 sequence: CASSDGMTLTQYF. CDR3 nucleotides: TGTGCCAGCAGTGACGGGATGACCCTTACGCAGTATTTT.

V gene TRBV12-3 or TRBV12-4 combines with J gene TRBJ2-7; the D gene is possibly TRBD2 (5 bases). This CDR3 is built from 14 residues. Trimming took 4 bases from V and 7 from J, leaving 17 bases between them. Here the CDR3 reads CASSYSAGSGEQYF. CDR3 DNA: TGTGCCAGCAGTTATTCAGCCGGGTCGGGGGAGCAGTACTTC.

This rearrangement joins TRBV28 to TRBJ1-2; possibly TRBD1 for D (6 bases). V was cut by 5 bases and J by 4 bases, with 23 bases left in between. Germline CDR1 and CDR2: MDHEN and SYDVKM. The CDR3 length is 17 residues. This chain's CDR3 is CASSAGIVGAVSYGYTF. Written as DNA, the CDR3 is TGTGCCAGCAGTGCGGGGATTGTGGGGGCTGTTAGCTATGGCTACACCTTC.

The J gene is TRBJ2-3, the V gene TRBV20-1; weak D call: TRBD2 (5 bases). CDR1 is DFQATT and CDR2 is SNEGSKA in the germline V gene (reference sequence). Deletions cut 0 bases from V and 3 bases from J, with 10 bases between. This CDR3 is 14 amino acids long. DNA for the CDR3: TGCAGTGCTAGAGATCTGAGGGAGACAGATACGCAGTATTTT. Its protein product is CSARDLRETDTQYF.

The genes are TRBV12-3 or TRBV12-4 and TRBJ1-3; D gene ambiguous. V lost 6 bases to trimming and J lost 0 bases, with 9 bases between them. The CDR3 loop spans 14 amino acids. The CDR3 DNA is TGTGCCAGCAGCCCCGGGAACTCTGGAAACACCATATATTTT. Its protein is CASSPGNSGNTIYF.

This clonotype was counted ten times or more. This rearrangement joins TRBV7-8 to TRBJ2-5; the D gene is possibly TRBD1 (5 bases). The germline V and J ends were trimmed by 5 bases and 5 bases, with 18 bases remaining between them. Germline assignment: CDR1 SGHVS and CDR2 FQNEAQ. CDR3 length: 15 amino acids. CDR3 amino acids: CASSPEGESRETQYF. The CDR3 DNA reads TGTGCCAGCAGCCCCGAAGGGGAAAGCCGCGAGACCCAGTACTTC.

This clonotype came up many times. V usage is TRBV4-1 and J usage is TRBJ2-7; D is unresolved. The V gene lost 0 bases and the J gene lost 3 bases, with 12 bases spanning the gap. CDR1 is MGHRA and CDR2 is YSYEKL in the germline V gene. The CDR3 runs 15 residues. The CDR3 loop is CASSQDDTVFYEQYV. CDR3 DNA: TGCGCCAGCAGCCAAGATGACACAGTATTCTACGAGCAGTACGTC.

The chain is built from TRBV19 and TRBJ1-1, with D perhaps TRBD1 (5 bases). Trimming stripped 7 bases from V and 10 bases from J, with 13 bases between. The CDR3 extends over 11 amino acids. Per germline, CDR1 LNHDA and CDR2 SQIVND (reference sequence). CDR3 coding DNA: TGTGCCAGTAAGGGACGCCTCGGAGCTTTCTTT. Its protein product is CASKGRLGAFF.

The chain has TRBV7-9 and TRBJ2-1, with 7 bases fitting TRBD1. Per the germline V gene, CDR1 is SEHNR and CDR2 is FQNEAQ (reference sequence). This CDR3 is built from 14 residues. J was trimmed by 5 bases and V by 11 bases; bases with no gene match: 12. The CDR3 DNA reads as TGTGCCTCCATGCCGGGACAGAGAGACAATGAGCAGTTCTTC. Translation gives CASMPGQRDNEQFF.

This chain links TRBV28 with TRBJ2-1; TRBD1 or TRBD2 may be the D gene (7 bases each). CDR3 length: 16 residues. V dropped 6 bases and J dropped 7 bases, with 22 bases sitting between them. Looked up from germline, CDR1 is MDHEN and CDR2 is SYDVKM. The CDR3 DNA is TGTGCCAGCAGCCCTACAGGGGAGGGATTCGGAAATGAGCAGTTCTTC. Encoded protein: CASSPTGEGFGNEQFF. Using reference TRBV28 and TRBJ2-1 for the parts outside the CDR3, the full variable domain is DVKVTQSSRYLVKRTGEKVFLECVQDMDHENMFWYRQDPGLGLRLIYFSYDVKMKEKGDIPEGYSVSREKKERFSLILESASTNQTSMYLCASSPTGEGFGNEQFFGPGTRLTVL.

This clonotype was observed a few times. CDR3 protein: CASSRRTSGSSNEQFF. CDR3 sequence (DNA): TGCGCCAGCAGCCGCCGGACTAGCGGGAGTTCGAATGAGCAGTTCTTC. The rearrangement links TRBV4-3 to TRBJ2-1; TRBD2 agrees at 13 bases. J was trimmed by 7 bases and V by 4 bases; bases with no gene match: 7. Germline CDR1 LGHNA, CDR2 YSLEER. There are 16 residues in the CDR3.

The V and J genes are TRBV4-3 and TRBJ2-3; D is unclear. The CDR3 loop spans 15 amino acids. Germline lookup yields CDR1 LGHNA and CDR2 YSLEER. The ends were cut back, 4 bases at V and 1 base at J, with 12 bases in the middle. For the CDR3, the DNA is TGCGCCAGCAGCCTCCATGGTGATGGCACAGATACGCAGTATTTT. Translating gives CASSLHGDGTDTQYF.

This clonotype was observed a few times. The genes are TRBV11-2 and TRBJ2-5, with 8 bases matching TRBD2. The CDR3 length is 18 residues. The germline CDR1 and CDR2 sequences are SGHAT and FQNNGV. Trimming removed 2 bases from V and 4 bases from J; junction bases left unmatched: 15. CDR3 protein: CASSLRVRASGSGETQYF. The CDR3 nucleotides are TGTGCCAGCAGCTTAAGGGTTAGGGCAAGCGGGAGCGGAGAGACCCAGTACTTC.

This clonotype was recorded many times. The CDR3 DNA reads TGTGCCAGCAGCGTTAACCAGGGCGAGCAGTACTTC. Translated: CASSVNQGEQYF. V gene TRBV7-2 combines with J gene TRBJ2-7, with D maybe TRBD1 (5 bases). This CDR3 spans 12 amino acids. The V gene lost 5 bases and the J gene lost 6 bases, with 11 bases spanning the gap. Germline loops: CDR1 SGHTA, CDR2 FQGNSA.

This clonotype was observed a few times. This sequence joins TRBV7-2 and TRBJ1-5; D gene unclear. The CDR3 length is 14 residues. Germline values: CDR1 SGHTA, CDR2 FQGNSA. Between the trimmed V and J ends, which lost 4 bases and 5 bases, there was a span of 12 bases. CDR3 in amino acids: CASSSRPSDQPQHF. The CDR3 DNA is TGTGCCAGCAGCTCCCGCCCATCGGATCAGCCCCAGCATTTT.